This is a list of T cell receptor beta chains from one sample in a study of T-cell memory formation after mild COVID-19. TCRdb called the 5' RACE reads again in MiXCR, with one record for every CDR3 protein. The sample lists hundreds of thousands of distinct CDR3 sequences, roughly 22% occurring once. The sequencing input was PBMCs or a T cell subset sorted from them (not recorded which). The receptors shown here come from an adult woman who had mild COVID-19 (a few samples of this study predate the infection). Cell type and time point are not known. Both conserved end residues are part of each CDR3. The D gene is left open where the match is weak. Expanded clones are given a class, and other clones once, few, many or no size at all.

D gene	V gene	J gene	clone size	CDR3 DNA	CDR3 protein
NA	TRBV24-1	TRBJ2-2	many	TGTGCCACCAGTGACTTCCCCGGGGAGCTGTTTTTT	CATSDFPGELFF
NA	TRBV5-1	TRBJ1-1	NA	TGCGCCAGAAGCCCGGAATTTGCGACAACTGAAGCTTTCTTT	CARSPEFATTEAFF
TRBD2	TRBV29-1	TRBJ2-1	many	TGCAGCGTTTTTCTTGCATTTAGCGGGAAGGTTAACTACAATGAGCAGTTCTTC	CSVFLAFSGKVNYNEQFF
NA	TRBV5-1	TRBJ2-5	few	TGCGCCAGCAGCTTACAACGGCGGGAGACCCAGTACTTC	CASSLQRRETQYF
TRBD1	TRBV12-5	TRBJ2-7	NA	TGTGCTAGTGGTTACCCGGGACAGGGGGCGTTCGAGCAGTACTTC	CASGYPGQGAFEQYF
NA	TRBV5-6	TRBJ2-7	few	TGTGCCAGCAGCCGAGGACGCGGTTACTACGAGCAGTACTTC	CASSRGRGYYEQYF
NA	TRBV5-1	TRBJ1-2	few	TGCGCCAGCAGCTTGGGGTCGGGCTATGGCTACACCTTC	CASSLGSGYGYTF
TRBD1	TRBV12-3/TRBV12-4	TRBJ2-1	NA	TGTGCCAGCAGTGAGGACAGGGGGAACAATGAGCAGTTCTTC	CASSEDRGNNEQFF
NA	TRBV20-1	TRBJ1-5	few	TGCAGCCCGCGAGGGGACCATCAGCCCCAGCATTTT	CSPRGDHQPQHF
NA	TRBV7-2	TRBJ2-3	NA	TGTGCCAGCAGCTTATCGGGGGCCACAGATACGCAGTATTTT	CASSLSGATDTQYF
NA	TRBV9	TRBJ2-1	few	TGTGCCAGCAGCGTAGATTCGGCGGGGTCGACTTCCTACAATGAGCAGTTCTTC	CASSVDSAGSTSYNEQFF
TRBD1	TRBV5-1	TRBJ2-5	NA	TGCGCCAGCAGCTTGGTTCAGGGGGCGCAAGAGACCCAGTACTTC	CASSLVQGAQETQYF
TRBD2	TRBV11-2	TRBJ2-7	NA	TGTGCCAGCAGCTTAGAACTAGCGGGGAACTACGAGCAGTACTTC	CASSLELAGNYEQYF
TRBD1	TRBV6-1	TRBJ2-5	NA	TGTGCCAGCAGCCAAGGGATCGCGGGACAGGGAAGGAGAGAGACCCAGTACTTC	CASSQGIAGQGRRETQYF
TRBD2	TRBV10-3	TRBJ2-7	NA	TGTGCCATCAGGGAATCCCGGTCTAGCGGGGGGGCCCCCTACGAGCAGTACTTC	CAIRESRSSGGAPYEQYF
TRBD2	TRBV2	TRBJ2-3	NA	TGTGCCAGCAGTGAAGTATCAGGGAGGGCAGATACGCAGTATTTT	CASSEVSGRADTQYF
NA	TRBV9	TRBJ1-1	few	TGTGCCAGCAGCGTAGTATTGGGCGCTGAAGCTTTCTTT	CASSVVLGAEAFF
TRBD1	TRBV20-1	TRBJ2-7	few	TGCAGTGCTGGGGGACAGCCCTACGAGCAGTACTTC	CSAGGQPYEQYF
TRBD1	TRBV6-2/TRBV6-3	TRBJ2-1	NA	TGTGCCAGCAGGGGACAGGGTTTGGGGAATGAGCAGTTCTTC	CASRGQGLGNEQFF
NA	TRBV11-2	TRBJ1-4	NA	TGTGCCAGCAGCCTGGGAAGGACAGTTGCTAATGAAAAACTGTTTTTT	CASSLGRTVANEKLFF
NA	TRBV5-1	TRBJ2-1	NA	TGCGCCAGCAGCTTCGGAGTAAAAATGGGGCTCAATGAGCAGTTCTTC	CASSFGVKMGLNEQFF
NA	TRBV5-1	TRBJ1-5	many	TGTGCCAGCAGCCTAGGGGTCGGTCAGCCCCAGCATTTT	CASSLGVGQPQHF
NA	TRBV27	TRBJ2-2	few	TGTGCCAGCAGTTTATTTCGGGCCTCCGGCGGGGAGCTGTTTTTT	CASSLFRASGGELFF
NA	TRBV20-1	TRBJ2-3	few	TGCAGTGCTAGAGATGACGGGGCCGGGCCGTTATGGGATACGCAGTATTTT	CSARDDGAGPLWDTQYF